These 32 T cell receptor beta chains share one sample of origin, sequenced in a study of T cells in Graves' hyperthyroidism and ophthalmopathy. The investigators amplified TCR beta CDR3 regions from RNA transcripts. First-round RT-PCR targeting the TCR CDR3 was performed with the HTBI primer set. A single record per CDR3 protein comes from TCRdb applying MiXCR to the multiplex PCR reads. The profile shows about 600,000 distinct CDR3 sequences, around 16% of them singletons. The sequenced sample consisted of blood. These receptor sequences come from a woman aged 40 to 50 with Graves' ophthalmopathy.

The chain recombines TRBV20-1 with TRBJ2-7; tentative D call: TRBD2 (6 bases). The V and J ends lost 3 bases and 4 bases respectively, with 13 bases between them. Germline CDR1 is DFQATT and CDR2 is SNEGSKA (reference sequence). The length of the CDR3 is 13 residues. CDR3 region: CSAREGYGYEQYF. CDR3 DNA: TGCAGTGCTAGGGAGGGGTACGGATACGAGCAGTACTTC.

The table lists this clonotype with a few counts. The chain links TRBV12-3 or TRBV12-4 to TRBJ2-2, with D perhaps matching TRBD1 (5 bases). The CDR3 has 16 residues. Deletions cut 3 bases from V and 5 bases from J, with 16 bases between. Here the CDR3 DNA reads TGTGCCAGCAGTTTTGACGCCTGGACAATTACCGGGGAGCTGTTTTTT. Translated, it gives CASSFDAWTITGELFF.

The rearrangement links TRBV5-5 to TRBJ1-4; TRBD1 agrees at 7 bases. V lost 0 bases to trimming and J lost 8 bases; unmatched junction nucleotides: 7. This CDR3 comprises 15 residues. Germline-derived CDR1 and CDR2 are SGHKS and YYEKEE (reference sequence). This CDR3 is CASSLGDRVDEKLFF. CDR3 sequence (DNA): TGTGCCAGCAGCTTGGGAGACAGGGTGGACGAAAAACTGTTTTTT. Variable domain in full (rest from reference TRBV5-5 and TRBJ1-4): DAGVTQSPTHLIKTRGQQVTLRCSPISGHKSVSWYQQVLGQGPQFIFQYYEKEERGRGNFPDRFSARQFPNYSSELNVNALLLGDSALYLCASSLGDRVDEKLFFGSGTQLSVL.

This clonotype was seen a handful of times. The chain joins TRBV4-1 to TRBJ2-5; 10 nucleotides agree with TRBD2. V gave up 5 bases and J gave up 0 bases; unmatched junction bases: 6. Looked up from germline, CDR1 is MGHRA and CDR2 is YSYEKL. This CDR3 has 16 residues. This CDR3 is CASSSPSGSNQETQYF. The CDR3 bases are TGCGCCAGCAGCTCCCCTAGCGGGAGTAACCAAGAGACCCAGTACTTC.

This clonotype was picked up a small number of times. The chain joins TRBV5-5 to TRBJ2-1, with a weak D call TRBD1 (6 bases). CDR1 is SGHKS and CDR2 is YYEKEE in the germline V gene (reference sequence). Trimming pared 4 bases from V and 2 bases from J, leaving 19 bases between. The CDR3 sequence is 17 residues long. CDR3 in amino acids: CASSPLTTGFTYNEQFF. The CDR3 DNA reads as TGTGCCAGCAGCCCCCTCACGACAGGCTTTACCTACAATGAGCAGTTCTTC. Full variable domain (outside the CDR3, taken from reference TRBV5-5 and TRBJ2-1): DAGVTQSPTHLIKTRGQQVTLRCSPISGHKSVSWYQQVLGQGPQFIFQYYEKEERGRGNFPDRFSARQFPNYSSELNVNALLLGDSALYLCASSPLTTGFTYNEQFFGPGTRLTVL.

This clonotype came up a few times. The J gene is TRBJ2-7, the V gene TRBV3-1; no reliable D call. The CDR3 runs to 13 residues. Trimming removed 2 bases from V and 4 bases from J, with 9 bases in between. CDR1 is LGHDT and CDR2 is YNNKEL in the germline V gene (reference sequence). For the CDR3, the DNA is TGTGCCAGCAGCCAATATAGGGATTACGAGCAGTACTTC. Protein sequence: CASSQYRDYEQYF.

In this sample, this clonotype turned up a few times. The CDR3 sequence is CSVEDNFYNEQFF. The DNA for the CDR3 is TGCAGTGTGGAGGACAACTTCTACAATGAGCAGTTCTTC. The rearrangement uses TRBV20-1 and TRBJ2-1; D may correspond to TRBD1 or TRBD2 (5 bases each). Germline loops: CDR1 DFQATT, CDR2 SNEGSKA (reference sequence). The germline V and J ends were trimmed by 7 bases and 3 bases, with 13 bases remaining between them. There are 13 residues in the CDR3.

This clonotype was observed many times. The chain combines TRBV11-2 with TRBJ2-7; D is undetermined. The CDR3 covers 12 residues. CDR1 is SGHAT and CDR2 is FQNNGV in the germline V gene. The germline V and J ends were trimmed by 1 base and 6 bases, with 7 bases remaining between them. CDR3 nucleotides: TGTGCCAGCAGCTTAGGCCCTCGCGAGCAGTACTTC. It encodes CASSLGPREQYF.

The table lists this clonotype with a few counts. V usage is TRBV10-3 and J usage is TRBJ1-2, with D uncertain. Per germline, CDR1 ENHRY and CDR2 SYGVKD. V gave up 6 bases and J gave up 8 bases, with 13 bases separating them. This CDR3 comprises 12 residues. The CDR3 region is CAISDLRRGYTF. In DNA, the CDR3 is TGTGCCATCAGCGACCTTCGTAGGGGCTACACCTTC.

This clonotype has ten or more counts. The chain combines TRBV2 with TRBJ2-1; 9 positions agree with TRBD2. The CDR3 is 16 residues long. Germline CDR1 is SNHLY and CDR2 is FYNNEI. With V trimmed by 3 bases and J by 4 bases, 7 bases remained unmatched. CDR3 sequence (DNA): TGTGCCAGCAGTGATAGGCTAGCGGGACCATACAATGAGCAGTTCTTC. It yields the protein CASSDRLAGPYNEQFF. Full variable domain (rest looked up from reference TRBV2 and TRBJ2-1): EPEVTQTPSHQVTQMGQEVILRCVPISNHLYFYWYRQILGQKVEFLVSFYNNEISEKSEIFDDQFSVERPDGSNFTLKIRSTKLEDSAMYFCASSDRLAGPYNEQFFGPGTRLTVL.

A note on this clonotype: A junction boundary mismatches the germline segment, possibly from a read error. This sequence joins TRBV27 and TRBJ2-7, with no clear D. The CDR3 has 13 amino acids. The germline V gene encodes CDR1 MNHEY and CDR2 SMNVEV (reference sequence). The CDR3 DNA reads TGTGCCAGCAGTTTATCGGTGAACTACCACCAGCACTTC. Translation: CASSLSVNYHQHF.

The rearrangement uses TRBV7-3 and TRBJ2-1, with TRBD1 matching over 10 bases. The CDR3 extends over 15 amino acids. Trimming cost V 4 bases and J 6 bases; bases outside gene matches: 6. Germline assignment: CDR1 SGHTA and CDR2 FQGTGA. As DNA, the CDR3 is TGTGCCAGCAGCTCGACAGGGGGCCTGTTCAATGAGCAGTTCTTC. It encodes CASSSTGGLFNEQFF. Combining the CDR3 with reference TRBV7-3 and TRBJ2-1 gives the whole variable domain GAGVSQTPSNKVTEKGKYVELRCDPISGHTALYWYRQSLGQGPEFLIYFQGTGAADDSGLPNDRFFAVRPEGSVSTLKIQRTERGDSAVYLCASSSTGGLFNEQFFGPGTRLTVL.

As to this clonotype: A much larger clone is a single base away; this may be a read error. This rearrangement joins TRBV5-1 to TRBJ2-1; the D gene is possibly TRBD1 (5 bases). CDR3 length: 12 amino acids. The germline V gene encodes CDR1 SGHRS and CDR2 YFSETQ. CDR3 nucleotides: TGCCCCAGCAGCTTGACAGTCAATGAGCAGTTCTTC. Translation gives CPSSLTVNEQFF.

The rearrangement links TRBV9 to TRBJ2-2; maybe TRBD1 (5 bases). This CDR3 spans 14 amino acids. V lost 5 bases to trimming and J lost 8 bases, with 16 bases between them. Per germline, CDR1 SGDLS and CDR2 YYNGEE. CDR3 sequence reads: CASSRQGITGELFF. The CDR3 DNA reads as TGTGCCAGCAGTCGGCAGGGCATAACGGGGGAGCTGTTTTTT.

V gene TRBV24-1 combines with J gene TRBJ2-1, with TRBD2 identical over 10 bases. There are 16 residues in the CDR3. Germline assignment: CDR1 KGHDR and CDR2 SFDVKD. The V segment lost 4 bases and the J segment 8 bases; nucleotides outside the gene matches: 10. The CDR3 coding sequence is TGTGCCACCAGTGAGTTGAGCGGGAGGGCCGGGGATGAGCAGTTCTTC. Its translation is CATSELSGRAGDEQFF.

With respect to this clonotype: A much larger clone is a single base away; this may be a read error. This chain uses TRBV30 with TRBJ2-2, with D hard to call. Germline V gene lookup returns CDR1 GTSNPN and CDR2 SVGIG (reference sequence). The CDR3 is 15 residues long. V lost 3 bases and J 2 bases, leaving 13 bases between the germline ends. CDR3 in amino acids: CAWRARVLNTGELFF. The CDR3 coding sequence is TGTGCCTGGAGGGCTCGGGTCCTTAACACCGGGGAGCTGTTTTTT.

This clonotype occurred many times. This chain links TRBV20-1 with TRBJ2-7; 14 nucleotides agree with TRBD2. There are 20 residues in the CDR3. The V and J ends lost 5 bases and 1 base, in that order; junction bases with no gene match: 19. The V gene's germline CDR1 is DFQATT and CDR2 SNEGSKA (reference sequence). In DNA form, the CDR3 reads TGCAGTGCTCCAAAAAGGGTGGGACTAGCGGGAGTAATACGTTCCTACGAGCAGTACTTC. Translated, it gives CSAPKRVGLAGVIRSYEQYF.

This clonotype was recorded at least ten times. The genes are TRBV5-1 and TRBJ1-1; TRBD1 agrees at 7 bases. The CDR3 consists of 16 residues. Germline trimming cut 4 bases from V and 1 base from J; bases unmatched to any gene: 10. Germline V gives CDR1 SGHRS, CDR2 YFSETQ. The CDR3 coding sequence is TGCGCCAGCAGCCCCGGACAGGCGATAGGGAACACTGAAGCTTTCTTT. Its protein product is CASSPGQAIGNTEAFF. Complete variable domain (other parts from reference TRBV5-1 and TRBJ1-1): KAGVTQTPRYLIKTRGQQVTLSCSPISGHRSVSWYQQTPGQGLQFLFEYFSETQRNKGNFPGRFSGRQFSNSRSEMNVSTLELGDSALYLCASSPGQAIGNTEAFFGQGTRLTVV.

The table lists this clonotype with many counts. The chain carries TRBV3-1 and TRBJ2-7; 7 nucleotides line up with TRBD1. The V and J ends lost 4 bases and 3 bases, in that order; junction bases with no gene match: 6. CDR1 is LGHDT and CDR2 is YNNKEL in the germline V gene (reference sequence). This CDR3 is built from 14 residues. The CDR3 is CASSRSGQFYEQYF. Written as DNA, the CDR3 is TGTGCCAGCAGCCGATCGGGACAGTTCTACGAGCAGTACTTC.

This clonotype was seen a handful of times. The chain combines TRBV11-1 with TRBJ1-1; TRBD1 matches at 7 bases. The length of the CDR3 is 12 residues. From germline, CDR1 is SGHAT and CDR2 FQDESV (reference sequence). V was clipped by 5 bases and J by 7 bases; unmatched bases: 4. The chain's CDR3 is CASSIDRVEAFF. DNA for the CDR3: TGTGCCAGCAGCATTGACAGGGTTGAAGCTTTCTTT.

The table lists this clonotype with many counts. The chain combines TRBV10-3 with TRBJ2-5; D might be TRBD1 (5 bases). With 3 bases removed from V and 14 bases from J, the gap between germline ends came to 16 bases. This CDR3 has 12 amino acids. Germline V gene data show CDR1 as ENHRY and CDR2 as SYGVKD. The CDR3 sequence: CAISEIGQKAYF. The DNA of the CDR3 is TGTGCCATCAGTGAAATAGGACAAAAAGCCTACTTC.

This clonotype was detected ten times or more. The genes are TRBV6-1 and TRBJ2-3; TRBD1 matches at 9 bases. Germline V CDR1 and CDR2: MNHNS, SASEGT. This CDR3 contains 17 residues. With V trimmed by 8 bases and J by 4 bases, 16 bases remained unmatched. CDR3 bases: TGTGCCAGCCAGACATATCGAGGGGGACAGGGAGCAGATACGCAGTATTTT. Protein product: CASQTYRGGQGADTQYF.

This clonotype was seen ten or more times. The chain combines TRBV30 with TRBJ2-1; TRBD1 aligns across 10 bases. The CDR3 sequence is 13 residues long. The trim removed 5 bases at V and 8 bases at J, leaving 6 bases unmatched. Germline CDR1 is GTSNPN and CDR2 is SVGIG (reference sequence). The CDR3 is CAWDRGRWDEQFF. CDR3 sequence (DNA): TGTGCCTGGGACAGGGGGCGCTGGGATGAGCAGTTCTTC.

The CDR3 coding sequence is TGTGCCACCAGCCTCGAAGGTGGTCAACCCTCCTACAATGAGCAGTTCTTC. Its translation is CATSLEGGQPSYNEQFF. The J gene is TRBJ2-1, the V gene TRBV15; D remains ambiguous. Germline V gene lookup returns CDR1 LNHNV and CDR2 YYDKDF (reference sequence). V lost 5 bases and J lost 0, with 17 bases in between. This CDR3 is 17 amino acids long.

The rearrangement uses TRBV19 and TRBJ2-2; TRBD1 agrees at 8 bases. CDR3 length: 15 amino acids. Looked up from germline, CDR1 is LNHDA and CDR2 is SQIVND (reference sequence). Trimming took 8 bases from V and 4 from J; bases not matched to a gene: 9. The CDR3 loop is CASFGGQVFTGELFF. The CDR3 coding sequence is TGTGCCAGTTTTGGGGGACAGGTATTCACCGGGGAGCTGTTTTTT.

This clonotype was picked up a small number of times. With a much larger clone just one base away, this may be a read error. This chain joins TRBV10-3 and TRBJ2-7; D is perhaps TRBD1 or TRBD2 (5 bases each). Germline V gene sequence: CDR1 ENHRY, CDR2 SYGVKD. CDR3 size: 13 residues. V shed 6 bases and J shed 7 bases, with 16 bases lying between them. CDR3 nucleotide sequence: TGTGCCATCAGCAGGGACGGGGCCTCGGAGCAGTACTTC. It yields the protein CAISRDGASEQYF.

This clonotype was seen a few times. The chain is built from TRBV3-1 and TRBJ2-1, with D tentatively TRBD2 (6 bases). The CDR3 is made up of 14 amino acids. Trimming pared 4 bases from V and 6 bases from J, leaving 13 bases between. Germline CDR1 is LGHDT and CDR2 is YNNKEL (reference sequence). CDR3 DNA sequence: TGTGCCAGCAGCCCCCGGCGGGGAGGCAATGAGCAGTTCTTC. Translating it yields CASSPRRGGNEQFF.

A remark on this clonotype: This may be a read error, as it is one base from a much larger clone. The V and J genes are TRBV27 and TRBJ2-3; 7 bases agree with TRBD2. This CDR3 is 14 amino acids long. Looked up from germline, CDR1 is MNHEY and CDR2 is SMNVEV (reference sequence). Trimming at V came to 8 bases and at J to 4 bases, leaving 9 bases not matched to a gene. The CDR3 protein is CASGPTSPPDTQYF. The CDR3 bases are TGTGCCAGCGGCCCGACTAGCCCGCCAGATACGCAGTATTTT.

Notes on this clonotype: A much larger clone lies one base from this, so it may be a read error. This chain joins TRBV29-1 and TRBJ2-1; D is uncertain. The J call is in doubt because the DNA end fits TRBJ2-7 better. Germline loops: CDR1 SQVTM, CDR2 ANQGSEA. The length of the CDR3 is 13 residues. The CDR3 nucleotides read TGCAGCGCCGATAGGACCGGGTGGAATGAGCAGTACTTC. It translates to CSADRTGWNEQYF.

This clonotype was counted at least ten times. The CDR3 region is CSATVDLRAGQYF. CDR3 nucleotides: TGCAGTGCTACAGTGGACCTGCGCGCTGGGCAGTACTTC. V usage is TRBV20-1 and J usage is TRBJ2-7, with D hard to call. CDR3 length equals 13 residues. V was clipped by 4 bases and J by 9 bases, with 19 bases between them. CDR1 and CDR2 (germline): DFQATT, SNEGSKA (reference sequence).

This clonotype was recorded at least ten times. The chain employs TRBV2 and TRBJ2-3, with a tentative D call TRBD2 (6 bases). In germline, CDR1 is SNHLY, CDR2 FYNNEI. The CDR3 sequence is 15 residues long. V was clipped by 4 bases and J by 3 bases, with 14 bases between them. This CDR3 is CASSAERARTDTQYF. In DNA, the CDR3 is TGTGCCAGCAGTGCCGAGCGGGCGCGGACAGATACGCAGTATTTT.

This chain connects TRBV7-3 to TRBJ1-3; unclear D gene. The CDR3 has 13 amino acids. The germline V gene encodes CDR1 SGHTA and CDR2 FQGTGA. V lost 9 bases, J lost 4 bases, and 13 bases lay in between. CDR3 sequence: CASPPGYGNTIYF. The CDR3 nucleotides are TGTGCCAGTCCTCCTGGTTACGGAAACACCATATATTTT.